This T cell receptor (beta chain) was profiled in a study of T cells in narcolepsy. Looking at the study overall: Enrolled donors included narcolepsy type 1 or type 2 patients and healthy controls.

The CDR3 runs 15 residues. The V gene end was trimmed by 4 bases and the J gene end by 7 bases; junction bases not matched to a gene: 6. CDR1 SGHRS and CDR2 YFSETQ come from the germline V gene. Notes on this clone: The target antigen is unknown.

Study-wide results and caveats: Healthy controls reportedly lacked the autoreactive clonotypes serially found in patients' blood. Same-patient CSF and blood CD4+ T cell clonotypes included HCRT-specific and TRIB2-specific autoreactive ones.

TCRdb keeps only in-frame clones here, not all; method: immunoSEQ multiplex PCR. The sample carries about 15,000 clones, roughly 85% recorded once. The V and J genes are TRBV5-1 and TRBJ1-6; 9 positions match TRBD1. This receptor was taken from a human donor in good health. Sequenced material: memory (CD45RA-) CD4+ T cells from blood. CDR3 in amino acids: CASSRDRAPNSPLHF. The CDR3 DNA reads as TGCGCCAGCAGCCGGGACAGGGCTCCCAATTCACCCCTCCACTTT.